The sample holds one count of the clone carrying this TCR beta chain. Antigen specificity is unknown. Unique molecular identifiers were present in the TCR beta cDNA libraries. Input amounts of 1 to 10 million T cells were used. These gave 500,000 or so cDNA molecules, so each molecule approximated one T cell. TCRdb reprocessed the PCR reads via MiXCR and lists one record per CDR3 protein. The profile covers roughly 430,000 distinct CDR3 sequences, with 39% appearing a single time and 7.6% taken by the ten largest. The data were taken from a study of post-analysis software for immune sequencing data. Study background: Disease courses included relapsing-remitting, secondary progressive and progressive-relapsing multiple sclerosis.

General study results and limits: Multiple sclerosis patients had significantly lower normalized Chao1 diversity than controls. F measure showed strong co-clustering of same-batch samples. Patients had higher frequencies than controls of roughly five TRBV segments, including TRBV5-6, TRBV5-1 and TRBV20-1.

CDR1 and CDR2 from the germline V gene are LNHNV and YYDKDF (reference sequence). Trimming took 1 base from V and 3 from J; bases not matched to a gene: 13. This CDR3 region has 18 residues. The chain uses TRBV15 and TRBJ1-1; 8 nucleotides align to TRBD1. Sequenced material: blood. The clonotype originates from a girl aged 2-9 years with multiple sclerosis. DNA of the CDR3: TGTGCCACCAGCAGAGTACACGTGGACAGGGCGAGGGACACTGAAGCTTTCTTT. It yields the protein CATSRVHVDRARDTEAFF.